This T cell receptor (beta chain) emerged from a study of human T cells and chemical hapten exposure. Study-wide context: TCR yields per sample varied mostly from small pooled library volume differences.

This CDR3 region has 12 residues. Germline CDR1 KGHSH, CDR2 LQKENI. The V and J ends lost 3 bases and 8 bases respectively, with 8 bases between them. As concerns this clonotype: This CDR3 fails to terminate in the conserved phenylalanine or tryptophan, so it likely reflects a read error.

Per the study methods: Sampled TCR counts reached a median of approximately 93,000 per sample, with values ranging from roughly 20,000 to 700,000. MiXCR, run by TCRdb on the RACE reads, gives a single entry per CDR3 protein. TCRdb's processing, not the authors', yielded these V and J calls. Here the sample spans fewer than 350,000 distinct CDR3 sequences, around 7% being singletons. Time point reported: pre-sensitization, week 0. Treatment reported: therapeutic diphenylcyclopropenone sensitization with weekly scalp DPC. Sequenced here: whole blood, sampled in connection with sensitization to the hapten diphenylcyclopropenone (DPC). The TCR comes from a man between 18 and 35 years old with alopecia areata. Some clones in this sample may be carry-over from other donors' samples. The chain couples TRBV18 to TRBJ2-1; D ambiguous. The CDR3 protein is CASSPINYEQFS. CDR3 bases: TGTGCCAGCTCACCGATTAACTATGAGCAGTTCTCC.